This T cell receptor (beta chain) was captured in a study of blood T cell repertoires in COVID-19. Study-level information: Spain, Italy and the United States supplied samples that represented acute and convalescent COVID-19. T cells, B-cell-depleted T cells, or PBMCs provided the cDNA or gDNA that served as material.

Germline values: CDR1 MNHNS, CDR2 SASEGT. The CDR3 loop spans 14 amino acids. With V trimmed by 3 bases and J by 8 bases, 7 bases remained unmatched. Source study methods: Nucleated cell counts were estimated from reference gene primer amplification. Sequenced by immunoSEQ multiplex PCR; TCRdb stores in-frame clones only, minus some. Clone size and the V and J calls come from that table; the DNA yielded D and trimming. The data show about 46,000 clones, with over 80% seen just once and roughly 15% held by the top ten. The specimen sequenced was peripheral blood. The receptor was derived from a human donor in a cohort sampled during active COVID-19. The gene calls are TRBV6-1 and TRBJ1-2, with TRBD1 identical over 9 bases. This CDR3 reads CASSEHRQGEGYTF. CDR3 DNA sequence: TGTGCCAGCAGTGAGCATCGACAGGGGGAAGGCTACACCTTC.